This T cell receptor beta chain was sequenced for a study of blood T cell repertoires in COVID-19. The CDR3 consists of 14 residues. Trimming removed 3 bases from V and 6 bases from J, with 14 bases in between. Germline V lookup: CDR1 MDHEN, CDR2 SYDVKM. Repertoires were generated with immunoSEQ multiplex PCR, while TCRdb's copy carries only in-frame clones and drops some. The data contain 250,000 to 300,000 clones, roughly 86% of them singletons. In this sample, this clone turned up a few times. The age range of participants was about 18 to 95 years, with residence in fewer than 25 US areas. Recovered status applied to Cohort 3 donors who had two consecutive negative PCRs. It also applied to those with clearance or with symptom resolution.

The sequenced sample consisted of PBMCs or T cells enriched from blood (not recorded which). V is TRBV28 and J is TRBJ1-1, with D unresolved. This receptor was identified in a woman aged 25 to 39 who had recovered from COVID-19. CDR3 region: CASSFYSASPEAFF. Written as DNA, the CDR3 is TGTGCCAGCAGTTTCTATTCCGCGAGCCCTGAAGCTTTCTTT.